This TCR beta chain comes out of a study of cytomegalovirus exposure and HLA in healthy donors. Turning to the study itself: Researchers found that about four fifths of over 350 genotyped donors fell within the Caucasian-associated ancestry cluster.

Whole-study findings and limits: Cytomegalovirus association was assigned to 150 to 200 TCR beta chains.

Both 60 Vbeta primers and 13 Jbeta primers went into the PCR. Using immunoSEQ multiplex PCR, the repertoire was profiled, and TCRdb retains in-frame clones only, with some absent. The sample has fewer than 200,000 clones, roughly 76% seen once; the top ten hold 13%. The trim removed 3 bases at V and 0 bases at J, leaving 2 bases unmatched. Germline values: CDR1 SGDLS, CDR2 YYNGEE. The CDR3 loop spans 15 amino acids. This clone was observed a handful of times. Its antigen is still unknown. The gene calls are TRBV9 and TRBJ1-3; TRBD1 aligns across 8 bases. The sequencing input was PBMCs. The origin of this receptor is a woman between 45 and 60 years old in good health and CMV-seronegative. CDR3 region: CASSETGGSGNTIYF. The DNA of the CDR3 is TGTGCCAGCAGCGAAACAGGGGGCTCTGGAAACACCATATATTTT.